Below, one T cell receptor (beta chain) is given with its context. Its antigen is still unknown. This entry comes from a study of cytomegalovirus exposure and HLA in healthy donors. Study-wide findings and caveats: TCR beta chain V- and J-gene trimming was linked, in a later analysis, to a missense variant in DCLRE1C. Certain indistinguishable V segments, among them TRBV6-2 and TRBV6-3, were excluded. Among the CMV-associated chains, a few were confirmed in vitro as specific for CMV antigens.

The CDR3 has 13 amino acids. V was cut by 0 bases and J by 5 bases, with 8 bases left in between. Germline V gives CDR1 SGHRS, CDR2 YFSETQ. Primers: 60 Vbeta forward and 13 Jbeta reverse. The data were produced by immunoSEQ multiplex PCR, yet TCRdb's version contains in-frame clones alone and is incomplete. The top ten hold roughly 8.8% of the sample, which has some 140,000 clones, 70% to 80% seen once. There were likely unrecorded immune exposures, though donors were nominally healthy when sampled. The sequenced sample was PBMCs. J is TRBJ1-1 and V is TRBV5-1; D may be TRBD1 (6 bases). This receptor was obtained from a woman between 45 and 60 years old in good health and CMV-seropositive. The CDR3 is CASSLAQGTEAFF. The CDR3 DNA follows: TGCGCCAGCAGCTTGGCACAGGGAACTGAAGCTTTCTTT. Filled out from reference TRBV5-1 and TRBJ1-1, the complete variable domain reads KAGVTQTPRYLIKTRGQQVTLSCSPISGHRSVSWYQQTPGQGLQFLFEYFSETQRNKGNFPGRFSGRQFSNSRSEMNVSTLELGDSALYLCASSLAQGTEAFFGQGTRLTVV.